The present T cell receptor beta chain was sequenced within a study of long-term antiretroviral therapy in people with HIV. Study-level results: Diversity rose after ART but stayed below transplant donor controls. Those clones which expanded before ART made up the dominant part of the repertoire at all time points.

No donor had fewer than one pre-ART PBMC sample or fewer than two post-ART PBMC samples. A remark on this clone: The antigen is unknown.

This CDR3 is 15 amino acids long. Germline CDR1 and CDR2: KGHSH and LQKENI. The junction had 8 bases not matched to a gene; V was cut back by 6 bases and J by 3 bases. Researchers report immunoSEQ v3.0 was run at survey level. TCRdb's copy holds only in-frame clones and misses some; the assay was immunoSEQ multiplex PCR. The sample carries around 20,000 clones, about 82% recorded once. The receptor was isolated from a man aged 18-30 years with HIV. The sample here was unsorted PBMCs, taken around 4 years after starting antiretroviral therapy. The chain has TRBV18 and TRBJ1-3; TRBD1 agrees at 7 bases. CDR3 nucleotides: TGTGCCAGCTCGCGTAACACAGGGGATGGAAACACCATATATTTT. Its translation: CASSRNTGDGNTIYF.